The subject of this entry is one T cell receptor (beta chain). What it binds is unknown. This CDR3 spans 12 amino acids. V gave up 5 bases and J gave up 9 bases, with 11 bases separating them. The germline CDR1 and CDR2 sequences are SGHAT and FQNNGV. The method was immunoSEQ multiplex PCR; TCRdb's version includes in-frame clones alone and lacks a portion of them. This table has approximately 81,000 clones, under 90% appearing once. This record comes from a study of T cell responses to AZD1222 COVID-19 vaccine. Whole-study findings and limits: Receipt of two AZD1222 doses was followed by a rise in Spike-specific TCR breadth and depth. Reports say nearly half of spike-specific TCRs go after unmutated variant regions. White British ancestry dominated among donors, who included more females, and clonal diversity was possibly underestimated.

The J gene is TRBJ2-1, the V gene TRBV11-2; no clear D. Sequenced here: peripheral blood, sampled 28 days after the second AZD1222 dose. The sequence derives from an adult who received the AZD1222 COVID-19 vaccine. For the CDR3, the DNA is TGTGCCAGCAGCCAAGTAGCTGGTGAGCAGTTCTTC. Protein: CASSQVAGEQFF.